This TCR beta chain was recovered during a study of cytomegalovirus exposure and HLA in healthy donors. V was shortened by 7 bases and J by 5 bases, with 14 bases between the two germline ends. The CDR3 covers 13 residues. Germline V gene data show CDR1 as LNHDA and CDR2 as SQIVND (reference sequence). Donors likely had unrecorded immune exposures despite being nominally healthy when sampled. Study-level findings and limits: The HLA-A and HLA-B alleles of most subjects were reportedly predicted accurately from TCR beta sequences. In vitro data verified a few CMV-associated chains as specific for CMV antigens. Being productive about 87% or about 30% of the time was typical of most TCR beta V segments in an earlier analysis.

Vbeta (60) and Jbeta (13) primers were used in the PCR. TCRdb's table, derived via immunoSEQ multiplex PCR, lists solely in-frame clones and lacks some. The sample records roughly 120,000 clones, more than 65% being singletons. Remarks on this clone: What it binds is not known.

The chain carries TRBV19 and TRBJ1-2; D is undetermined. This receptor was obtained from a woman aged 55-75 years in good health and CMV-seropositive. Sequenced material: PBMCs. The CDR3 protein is CASTPRTIYGYTF. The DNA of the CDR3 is TGTGCCAGTACTCCGAGGACTATATATGGCTACACCTTC.